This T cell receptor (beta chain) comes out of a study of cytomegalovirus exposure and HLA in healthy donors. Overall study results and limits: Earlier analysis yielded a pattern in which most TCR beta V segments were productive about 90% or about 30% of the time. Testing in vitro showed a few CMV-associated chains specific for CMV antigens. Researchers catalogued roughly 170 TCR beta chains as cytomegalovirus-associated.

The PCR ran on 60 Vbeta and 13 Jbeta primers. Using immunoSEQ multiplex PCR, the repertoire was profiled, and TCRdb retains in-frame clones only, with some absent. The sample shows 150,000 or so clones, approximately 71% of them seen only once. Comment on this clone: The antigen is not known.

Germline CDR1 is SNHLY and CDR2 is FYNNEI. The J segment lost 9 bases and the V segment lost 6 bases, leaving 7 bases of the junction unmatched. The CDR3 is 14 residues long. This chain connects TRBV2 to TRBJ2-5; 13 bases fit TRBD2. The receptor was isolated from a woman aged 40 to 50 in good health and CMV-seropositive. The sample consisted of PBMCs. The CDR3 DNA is TGTGCCAGCAGCTTGGGACTAGCGGGAACCCCCCAGTACTTC. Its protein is CASSLGLAGTPQYF.